This T cell receptor beta chain was recorded in a study of identical twins. Each CDR3 protein gets one entry after TCRdb re-called the 5' RACE reads with MiXCR. The sample holds about 490,000 distinct CDR3 sequences, roughly 15% seen once. This clonotype occurred a few times. The CDR3 runs to 18 residues. V lost 5 bases to trimming and J lost 4 bases; unmatched junction nucleotides: 13. These data also featured in a second study, about yellow fever vaccine responses in identical twins.

Sequenced material: CD4+ T cells sorted from blood. The V call is TRBV12-3 or TRBV12-4, the J call TRBJ2-2; 10 bases line up with TRBD2. This TCR came from a woman younger than 30 in good health. The CDR3 region is CASSPLGAGGLATGELFF. DNA of the CDR3: TGTGCCAGCAGTCCCCTTGGAGCGGGAGGGTTGGCCACCGGGGAGCTGTTTTTT.